This TCR beta chain emerged from a study of T-cell reconstitution after alpha-beta-depleted transplantation in children. Overall study findings and caveats: T-cell numbers and diversity, one year after transplant, stemmed largely from T cells that were newly produced.

This clonotype was seen repeatedly, ten times or more. No antigen is known for it. The TCRbeta library was prepared with unique molecular identifiers. Via MiXCR, TCRdb re-called the PCR reads, giving one row per CDR3 protein. The table has fewer than 1 million distinct CDR3 sequences, 15% to 20% seen once. The CDR3 extends over 16 amino acids. CDR1 is MGHRA and CDR2 is YSYEKL in the germline V gene. Trimming shortened V by 0 bases and J by 9 bases, and 18 bases separated the two germline ends. The V gene is TRBV4-1, the J gene TRBJ1-5; D ambiguous. This TCR derives from a male patient between 10 and 17 years old who had a stem cell transplant for acute lymphoblastic leukemia, so the T cells may come from the graft donor. The source was PBMCs, mostly from graft donor cells, collected 360 days after TCRalphabeta/CD19-depleted stem cell transplant. CDR3 amino acids: CASSQEGQVLKRPQHF. CDR3 sequence (DNA): TGCGCCAGCAGCCAAGAAGGCCAGGTCCTCAAGAGGCCCCAGCATTTT.